The text below deals with one TCR beta chain. The target antigen is unknown. Next came a second PCR, run for about 7 to 12 cycles, which used a sample-barcoded 5' primer along with a J-beta primer mix. Via MiXCR, TCRdb re-called the 5' RACE reads, giving one row per CDR3 protein. The sample holds over 1,500,000 distinct CDR3 sequences; around 42% are singletons and the top ten take more than 20%. PBMCs, at least 6.5 million per sample, were isolated. Extracted total RNA amounted to at least 5.5 micrograms for each sample. The sample is drawn from a study of blood T cells in healthy people across ages. The length of the CDR3 is 13 residues. Per the germline V gene, CDR1 is SQVTM and CDR2 is ANQGSEA. V lost 0 bases and J 4 bases, leaving 7 bases between the germline ends. Study results and caveats: With naive T cell percentage, TCR beta diversity showed a strong correlation.

This TCR derives from a human donor in good health. Sequencing used blood. The chain carries TRBV29-1 and TRBJ2-1; D gene uncertain. The DNA of the CDR3 is TGCAGCGTTGAAGATGTTGGTTACAATGAGCAGTTCTTC. Residues: CSVEDVGYNEQFF.